Below are 14 T cell receptor beta chains sequenced from a single sample in a study of blood T cell repertoires in COVID-19 (dated by TCRdb to 2020 to 2022). To prepare the library, the immunoSEQ multiplex PCR assay was applied. TCRdb stores this immuneACCESS table with in-frame sequences only. Part of the clones is absent; in the studies checked, under half of the shortfall reflects unresolved V genes, and no reason is known for the rest. In this sample the table shows 100,000 or so clones, roughly 90% of which occur a single time. Together, the top ten hold approximately 7% of the sample. Sequenced input: peripheral blood. The receptor set was obtained from a young man in a cohort sampled during active COVID-19.

The chain carries TRBV9 and TRBJ1-4; 8 nucleotides match TRBD1. CDR3 length equals 15 residues. From germline, CDR1 is SGDLS and CDR2 YYNGEE. The trim removed 0 bases at V and 3 bases at J, leaving 1 base unmatched. The CDR3 DNA sequence: TGTGCCAGCAGCGTAGCGGGACAGGCTAATGAAAAACTGTTTTTT. Translation gives CASSVAGQANEKLFF.

The rearrangement uses TRBV7-2 and TRBJ2-2, with 7 bases lining up with TRBD2. The CDR3 runs 16 residues. In germline, CDR1 is SGHTA, CDR2 FQGNSA. The V gene end was trimmed by 5 bases and the J gene end by 1 base; junction bases not matched to a gene: 7. The CDR3 DNA is TGTGCCAGCAGCACCCGACTAGCCGGGAACACCGGGGAGCTGTTTTTT. Encoded protein: CASSTRLAGNTGELFF.

The chain combines TRBV27 with TRBJ2-3; 9 bases are a match to TRBD2. This CDR3 region has 16 residues. Germline V gene sequence: CDR1 MNHEY, CDR2 SMNVEV (reference sequence). V lost 6 bases, J lost 1 base, and 8 bases stayed unmatched. CDR3 in amino acids: CASSNAIAGGTDTQYF. CDR3 DNA sequence: TGTGCCAGCAGCAATGCTATAGCGGGGGGCACAGATACGCAGTATTTT.

V gene TRBV10-2 combines with J gene TRBJ1-1; TRBD1 matches at 8 bases. Losses at the gene ends were 3 bases for V and 4 bases for J; bases not matched to a gene: 1. Germline values: CDR1 WSHSY, CDR2 SAAADI. The CDR3 covers 13 residues. This CDR3 is CASSETGGTEAFF. DNA of the CDR3: TGCGCCAGCAGTGAAACAGGGGGCACTGAAGCTTTCTTT.

The V call is TRBV2, the J call TRBJ1-5, with 8 nucleotides matching TRBD1. V lost 6 bases, J lost 6 bases, and 7 bases stayed unmatched. The CDR3 has 14 amino acids. Germline V lookup: CDR1 SNHLY, CDR2 FYNNEI. The CDR3 DNA reads TGTGCCAGCAGGTCCGACAGGGGCGCTCAGCCCCAGCATTTT. The encoded protein is CASRSDRGAQPQHF.

The chain combines TRBV7-2 with TRBJ1-1, with TRBD1 matching 10 bases. V gave up 5 bases and J gave up 6 bases; unmatched junction bases: 9. This CDR3 has 15 amino acids. In germline, CDR1 is SGHTA, CDR2 FQGNSA. CDR3 bases: TGTGCCAGCAGCACTATGACAGGGGGCAGCTCTGAAGCTTTCTTT. Translated, it gives CASSTMTGGSSEAFF.

The V gene is TRBV7-7, the J gene TRBJ2-1; D is possibly TRBD1 (7 bases). Germline V CDR1 and CDR2: SSHAT, FNYEAQ (reference sequence). Between the trimmed V and J ends, which lost 5 bases and 4 bases, there was a span of 18 bases. CDR3 length: 16 amino acids. The CDR3 loop reads CASSPWEAGGYNEQFF. CDR3 nucleotide sequence: TGTGCCAGCAGCCCCTGGGAGGCAGGGGGATACAATGAGCAGTTCTTC.

This chain joins TRBV27 and TRBJ1-6; TRBD1 matches 8 bases. CDR1 and CDR2 (germline): MNHEY, SMNVEV (reference sequence). The CDR3 loop spans 15 amino acids. The V gene end was trimmed by 5 bases and the J gene end by 6 bases; junction bases not matched to a gene: 6. The CDR3 nucleotides read TGTGCCAGCAGTCTCGGACAGGGAGGTAATTCACCCCTCCACTTT. Its protein product is CASSLGQGGNSPLHF.

The rearrangement joins TRBV11-2 to TRBJ1-4, with D perhaps matching TRBD1 (5 bases). The V end lost 5 bases, the J end lost 7 bases, and 17 bases lay between the germline ends. This CDR3 is 15 amino acids long. CDR1 and CDR2 (germline): SGHAT, FQNNGV. The CDR3 spells CASSPTLGGGEKLFF. DNA of the CDR3: TGTGCCAGCAGCCCCACGTTGGGGGGAGGTGAAAAACTGTTTTTT.

This rearrangement joins TRBV5-4 to TRBJ1-6; tentative D call: TRBD1 (5 bases). Trimming took off 1 base at V and 5 bases at J, with 7 bases between the two ends. The germline V gene encodes CDR1 SGHNT and CDR2 YYREEE (reference sequence). CDR3 size: 14 residues. The CDR3 here is CASSLRGNNSPLHF. The CDR3, as DNA: TGTGCCAGCAGCTTGAGGGGTAATAATTCACCCCTCCACTTT.

The V gene is TRBV7-9, the J gene TRBJ2-2; maybe TRBD1 (5 bases). Between the trimmed V and J ends, which lost 1 base and 4 bases, there was a span of 16 bases. Germline V gives CDR1 SEHNR, CDR2 FQNEAQ (reference sequence). The length of the CDR3 is 17 residues. The CDR3 DNA sequence: TGTGCCAGCAGCTTAGAGGTGTGGACAAGTCTCACCGGGGAGCTGTTTTTT. Encoded protein: CASSLEVWTSLTGELFF.

The chain recombines TRBV27 with TRBJ1-6; D is uncertain. Between the trimmed V and J ends, which lost 8 bases and 1 base, there was a span of 18 bases. Germline lookup yields CDR1 MNHEY and CDR2 SMNVEV (reference sequence). The CDR3 is 17 residues long. The CDR3 coding sequence is TGTGCCAGCGCCACGGTGGCGAGGAGGTCCTATAATTCACCCCTCCACTTT. It translates to CASATVARRSYNSPLHF.

This chain connects TRBV11-2 to TRBJ1-1; perhaps TRBD1 as D (6 bases). V lost 5 bases, J lost 5 bases, and 6 bases lay in between. Germline-derived CDR1 and CDR2 are SGHAT and FQNNGV. CDR3 length: 11 residues. CDR3 sequence reads: CASSRGTEAFF. The CDR3 nucleotides are TGTGCCAGCAGCAGGGGGACTGAAGCTTTCTTT.

The chain combines TRBV19 with TRBJ2-2; possibly TRBD1 for D (6 bases). The V and J ends lost 8 bases and 4 bases respectively, with 14 bases between them. The CDR3 covers 14 residues. Looked up from germline, CDR1 is LNHDA and CDR2 is SQIVND (reference sequence). CDR3 coding DNA: TGTGCCAGTGCCCCGGACAGACCCACCGGGGAGCTGTTTTTT. Translation: CASAPDRPTGELFF. Filled out from reference TRBV19 and TRBJ2-2, the complete variable domain reads DGGITQSPKYLFRKEGQNVTLSCEQNLNHDAMYWYRQDPGQGLRLIYYSQIVNDFQKGDIAEGYSVSREKKESFPLTVTSAQKNPTAFYLCASAPDRPTGELFFGEGSRLTVL.